This T cell receptor beta chain was observed in a study of cytomegalovirus exposure and HLA in healthy donors. Study-wide results and caveats: Earlier analysis looked at TCR beta V segments, and most were productive about 87% or about 30% of the time. The authors listed about 170 TCR beta chains as cytomegalovirus-associated. Researchers left out some V segments, among them TRBV6-2 and TRBV6-3, as indistinguishable.

On this clone itself: The antigen is not known.

The PCR made use of 60 Vbeta and 13 Jbeta primers. Clones were sequenced by immunoSEQ multiplex PCR, and TCRdb holds only the in-frame ones, with some missing. This sample yields 110,000 to 150,000 clones, of which 70% are seen a single time; under 2.5% belongs to the top ten. The CDR3 sequence is 13 residues long. V lost 6 bases, J lost 6 bases, and 2 bases stayed unmatched. Germline values: CDR1 GTSNPN, CDR2 SVGIG (reference sequence). Every donor was a healthy person donating bone marrow. V and J are TRBV30 and TRBJ2-1; 13 bases agree with TRBD2. Sample: PBMCs. The sequence derives from a woman in her sixties in good health and CMV-seropositive. CDR3 DNA: TGTGCCTGCCGACTAGCGGGAGGCAATGAGCAGTTCTTC. It yields the protein CACRLAGGNEQFF.